These 15 T cell receptor beta chains came from one sample sequenced in a study of technical replicates of blood from a handful of donors. Sequencing was performed with immunoSEQ multiplex PCR; in TCRdb, only in-frame clones are kept and a portion is missing. The repertoire consists of tens of thousands of clones, with approximately 94% occurring once and the leading ten covering roughly 0.38%. The sequenced material came from T cells isolated from PBMCs. These receptors were collected from a human donor in good health.

This chain uses TRBV19 with TRBJ1-1; tentatively, D is TRBD1 (6 bases). Germline CDR1 LNHDA, CDR2 SQIVND (reference sequence). This CDR3 spans 16 amino acids. V was clipped by 5 bases and J by 8 bases, with 24 bases between them. The CDR3 sequence is CASSSLPKLDSSEAFF. CDR3 nucleotides: TGTGCCAGTAGTTCCCTACCTAAACTGGACAGCTCCGAAGCTTTCTTT.

The CDR3 coding sequence is TGTGCCAGCAGTTCCATCGGGACAGGGTTGTACACTGAAGCTTTCTTT. This encodes CASSSIGTGLYTEAFF. The V and J genes are TRBV28 and TRBJ1-1; 9 bases map to TRBD1. Germline V lookup: CDR1 MDHEN, CDR2 SYDVKM. V trimming: 4 bases; J trimming: 3 bases; junction bases outside the gene matches: 9. This CDR3 comprises 16 residues.

The rearrangement joins TRBV29-1 to TRBJ1-2, with D perhaps matching TRBD1 (5 bases). This CDR3 has 11 residues. The V gene lost 2 bases and the J gene lost 4 bases, with 5 bases spanning the gap. Germline lookup yields CDR1 SQVTM and CDR2 ANQGSEA. The CDR3 loop is CSVERGYGYTF. The CDR3 DNA sequence: TGCAGCGTTGAAAGGGGCTATGGCTACACCTTC.

The rearrangement links TRBV5-1 to TRBJ2-1, with D possibly matching TRBD2 (6 bases). Germline CDR1 reads SGHRS; CDR2 reads YFSETQ. With 3 bases removed from V and 6 bases from J, the gap between germline ends came to 13 bases. This CDR3 comprises 14 residues. CDR3 in DNA: TGCGCCAGCAGCTGGGGGGACGGATTCAATGAGCAGTTCTTC. Its protein product is CASSWGDGFNEQFF.

The V and J genes are TRBV9 and TRBJ2-2; 11 nucleotides align to TRBD1. This CDR3 spans 18 amino acids. V shed 2 bases, J shed 5 bases, and the junction held 11 bases outside the gene matches. Per germline, CDR1 SGDLS and CDR2 YYNGEE. The CDR3 loop is CASSVLRTGGRGTGELFF. The CDR3 DNA follows: TGTGCCAGCAGCGTTCTTCGGACAGGGGGCCGGGGTACCGGGGAGCTGTTTTTT.

This rearrangement joins TRBV7-3 to TRBJ1-2; 10 bases map to TRBD1. Per the germline V gene, CDR1 is SGHTA and CDR2 is FQGTGA. The CDR3 loop spans 14 amino acids. V shed 6 bases, J shed 4 bases, and the junction held 5 bases outside the gene matches. Here the CDR3 reads CASSSGQGVYGYTF. The CDR3 DNA follows: TGTGCCAGCAGTTCTGGACAGGGGGTCTATGGCTACACCTTC.

As concerns this clone: The junction differs from germline at one of its ends, possibly a read error. The genes are TRBV6-1 and TRBJ1-4, with D unresolved. CDR1 and CDR2 from the germline V gene are MNHNS and SASEGT. The CDR3 is 15 residues long. The DNA of the CDR3 is TGCGCTGCCAGGCCCATGGTTTCAACTAATGAAAAACTGTTTTTT. Translating it yields CAARPMVSTNEKLFF.

The gene calls are TRBV4-1 and TRBJ1-5; TRBD1 matches 7 bases. Trimming took 1 base from V and 0 from J; bases not matched to a gene: 3. This CDR3 is built from 16 residues. CDR1 and CDR2 (germline): MGHRA, YSYEKL. This chain's CDR3 is CASSQGGTDSNQPQHF. CDR3 sequence (DNA): TGCGCCAGCAGCCAAGGGGGGACAGATAGCAATCAGCCCCAGCATTTT.

This chain connects TRBV6-1 to TRBJ2-7; D is undetermined. Looked up from germline, CDR1 is MNHNS and CDR2 is SASEGT. The V and J ends lost 3 bases and 3 bases respectively, with 3 bases between them. The CDR3 totals 11 residues. CDR3 bases: TGTGCCAGCAGTGACGGCTACGAGCAGTACTTC. It specifies CASSDGYEQYF.

The chain combines TRBV7-9 with TRBJ1-1; 9 bases align to TRBD1. The germline V gene has CDR1 SEHNR and CDR2 FQNEAQ (reference sequence). Trimming took 1 base from V and 5 from J; bases not matched to a gene: 2. This CDR3 contains 14 residues. The CDR3 sequence is CASSLVQGATEAFF. DNA of the CDR3: TGTGCCAGCAGCTTAGTACAGGGGGCTACTGAAGCTTTCTTT.

The rearrangement joins TRBV28 to TRBJ2-1; 8 nucleotides match TRBD1. This CDR3 contains 15 residues. CDR1 is MDHEN and CDR2 is SYDVKM in the germline V gene. V lost 10 bases and J lost 5; bases outside the gene matches: 13. In DNA, the CDR3 is TGTGCCATCCTTAACTCAGGGGGCGCGGACAATGAGCAGTTCTTC. Its protein product is CAILNSGGADNEQFF.

The rearrangement joins TRBV15 to TRBJ2-7, with a weak D call TRBD1 (5 bases). V gave up 3 bases and J gave up 4 bases, with 13 bases separating them. Germline V gene sequence: CDR1 LNHNV, CDR2 YYDKDF (reference sequence). The CDR3 totals 14 residues. CDR3 residues: CATSSLQTAYEQYF. CDR3 nucleotide sequence: TGTGCCACCAGCAGTTTACAGACAGCGTACGAGCAGTACTTC. Variable domain in full (rest from reference TRBV15 and TRBJ2-7): DAMVIQNPRYQVTQFGKPVTLSCSQTLNHNVMYWYQQKSSQAPKLLFHYYDKDFNNEADTPDNFQSRRPNTSFCFLDIRSPGLGDTAMYLCATSSLQTAYEQYFGPGTRLTVT.

This clone showed up just once. J is TRBJ1-5 and V is TRBV19; D remains unclear. Looked up from germline, CDR1 is LNHDA and CDR2 is SQIVND (reference sequence). V was shortened by 6 bases and J by 5 bases, with 11 bases between the two germline ends. The CDR3 has 13 amino acids. CDR3 residues: CASSRDTDQPQHF. The CDR3 nucleotides are TGTGCCAGTAGCAGAGACACCGATCAGCCCCAGCATTTT.

The V and J genes are TRBV2 and TRBJ1-3; a possible D gene is TRBD1 (5 bases). The CDR3 is 15 residues long. V was clipped by 7 bases and J by 0 bases, with 13 bases between them. The germline gives CDR1 SNHLY, CDR2 FYNNEI. The CDR3 region has the DNA TGTGCCAGCAACGGCGGGGGGAACTCTGGAAACACCATATATTTT. It codes for CASNGGGNSGNTIYF. Full variable domain (outside the CDR3, taken from reference TRBV2 and TRBJ1-3): EPEVTQTPSHQVTQMGQEVILRCVPISNHLYFYWYRQILGQKVEFLVSFYNNEISEKSEIFDDQFSVERPDGSNFTLKIRSTKLEDSAMYFCASNGGGNSGNTIYFGEGSWLTVV.

The chain joins TRBV7-8 to TRBJ1-4; tentatively, D is TRBD1 (5 bases). This CDR3 region has 15 residues. Germline lookup yields CDR1 SGHVS and CDR2 FQNEAQ. The V end was cut by 2 bases, the J end by 3 bases, with 10 bases between. As DNA, the CDR3 is TGTGCCAGCAGCTTATATGGGGGGGCTAATGAAAAACTGTTTTTT. Its protein product is CASSLYGGANEKLFF. The complete variable domain, with remaining parts taken from reference TRBV7-8 and TRBJ1-4, reads GAGVSQSPRYKVAKRGQDVALRCDPISGHVSLFWYQQALGQGPEFLTYFQNEAQLDKSGLPSDRFFAERPEGSVSTLKIQRTQQEDSAVYLCASSLYGGANEKLFFGSGTQLSVL.